This T cell receptor (beta chain) was retrieved from a study of naive and memory T cell subsets. Germline V gene sequence: CDR1 SGHTA, CDR2 FQGNSA. CDR3 length: 14 residues. Deletions cut 1 base from V and 9 bases from J, with 13 bases between. Two oligonucleotides, mixed equimolar, formed the beta constant-region primer covering TRBC1 and TRBC2. The ligated cDNA underwent four PCR rounds using SP2 and nested alpha and beta constant-region primers. The cDNA 3' end received a ligated single-stranded oligonucleotide carrying the SP2 primer and a 12-nucleotide UMI. TCRdb re-analysed the UMI-ligation and nested PCR reads in MiXCR, keeping a single row per CDR3 protein. This sample yields about 120,000 distinct CDR3 sequences, of which 35% to 40% are seen a single time; about 0.85% belongs to the top ten. This clonotype showed up just a few times.

The sequenced material came from central memory CD4+ T cells from blood. This receptor was taken from a human donor in good health. The genes are TRBV7-2 and TRBJ2-1, with D possibly TRBD1 on 7 matching bases. The DNA of the CDR3 is TGTGCCAGCAGCTTAGTAGGAGGGGGCAGTGAGCAGTTCTTC. The encoded protein is CASSLVGGGSEQFF.